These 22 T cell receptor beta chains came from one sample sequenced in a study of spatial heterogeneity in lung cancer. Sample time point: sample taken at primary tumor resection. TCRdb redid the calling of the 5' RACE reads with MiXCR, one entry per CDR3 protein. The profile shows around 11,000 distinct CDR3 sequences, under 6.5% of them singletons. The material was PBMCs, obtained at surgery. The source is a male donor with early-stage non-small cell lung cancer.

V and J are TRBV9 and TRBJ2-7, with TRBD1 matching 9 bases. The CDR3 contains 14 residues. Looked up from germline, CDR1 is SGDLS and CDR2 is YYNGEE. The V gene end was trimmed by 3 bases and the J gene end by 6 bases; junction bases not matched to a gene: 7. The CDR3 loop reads CASSEGQGPCEQYF. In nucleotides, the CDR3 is TGTGCCAGCAGCGAGGGACAGGGCCCCTGCGAGCAGTACTTC. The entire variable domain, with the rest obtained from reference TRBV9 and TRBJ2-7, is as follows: DSGVTQTPKHLITATGQRVTLRCSPRSGDLSVYWYQQSLDQGLQFLIQYYNGEERAKGNILERFSAQQFPDLHSELNLSSLELGDSALYFCASSEGQGPCEQYFGPGTRLTVT.

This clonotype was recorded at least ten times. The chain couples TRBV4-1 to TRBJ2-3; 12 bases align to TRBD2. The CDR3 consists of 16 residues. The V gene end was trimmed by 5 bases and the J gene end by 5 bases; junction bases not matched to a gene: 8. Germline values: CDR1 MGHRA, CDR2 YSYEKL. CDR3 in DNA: TGCGCCAGCAGCACTCGACTAGCGGGAGATAAAGATACGCAGTATTTT. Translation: CASSTRLAGDKDTQYF.

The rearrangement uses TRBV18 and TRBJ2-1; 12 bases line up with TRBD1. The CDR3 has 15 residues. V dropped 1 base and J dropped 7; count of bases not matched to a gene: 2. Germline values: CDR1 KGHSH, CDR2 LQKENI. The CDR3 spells CASSPLGQGANEQFF. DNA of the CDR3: TGTGCCAGCTCACCACTGGGACAGGGGGCGAATGAGCAGTTCTTC.

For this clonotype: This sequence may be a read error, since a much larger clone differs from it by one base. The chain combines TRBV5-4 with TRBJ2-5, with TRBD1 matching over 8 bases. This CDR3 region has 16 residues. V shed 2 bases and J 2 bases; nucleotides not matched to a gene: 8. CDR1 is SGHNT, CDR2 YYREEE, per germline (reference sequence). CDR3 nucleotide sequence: TGTGCCAGCAGCTTTGGGGGACAGGTCGGACAAGAGACCCAGTACTTC. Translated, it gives CASSFGGQVGQETQYF.

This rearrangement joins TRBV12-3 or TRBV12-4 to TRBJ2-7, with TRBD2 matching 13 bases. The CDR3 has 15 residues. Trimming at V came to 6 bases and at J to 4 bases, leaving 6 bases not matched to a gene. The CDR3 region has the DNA TGTGCCAGCAGCCGGACTAGCGGGAGAAAGTACGAGCAGTACTTC. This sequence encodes CASSRTSGRKYEQYF.

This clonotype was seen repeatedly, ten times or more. The CDR3 DNA follows: TGTGCCAGCAGCTTACAAGGTCTAGACGGTCCCGAGACCCAGTACTTC. It is translated as CASSLQGLDGPETQYF. The genes are TRBV7-6 and TRBJ2-5; D gene uncertain. Germline lookup yields CDR1 SGHVS and CDR2 FNYEAQ. V lost 2 bases and J 5 bases, leaving 18 bases between the germline ends. There are 16 residues in the CDR3.

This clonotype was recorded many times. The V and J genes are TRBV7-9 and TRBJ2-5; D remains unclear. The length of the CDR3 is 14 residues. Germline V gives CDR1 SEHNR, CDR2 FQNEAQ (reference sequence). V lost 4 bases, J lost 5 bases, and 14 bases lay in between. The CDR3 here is CASSWPVAGETQYF. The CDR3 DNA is TGTGCCAGCAGCTGGCCTGTGGCTGGGGAGACCCAGTACTTC.

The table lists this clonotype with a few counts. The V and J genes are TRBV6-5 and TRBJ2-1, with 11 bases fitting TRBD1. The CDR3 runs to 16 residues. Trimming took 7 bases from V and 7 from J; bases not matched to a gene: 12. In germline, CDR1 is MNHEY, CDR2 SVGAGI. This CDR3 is CASTANSGQGGNEQFF. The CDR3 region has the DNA TGTGCCAGCACCGCAAACTCGGGACAGGGGGGAAATGAGCAGTTCTTC.

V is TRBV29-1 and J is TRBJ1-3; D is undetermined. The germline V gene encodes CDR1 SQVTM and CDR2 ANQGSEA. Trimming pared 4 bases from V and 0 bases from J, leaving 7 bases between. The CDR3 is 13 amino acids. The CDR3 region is CSVVTDSGNTIYF. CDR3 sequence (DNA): TGCAGCGTTGTAACGGACTCTGGAAACACCATATATTTT.

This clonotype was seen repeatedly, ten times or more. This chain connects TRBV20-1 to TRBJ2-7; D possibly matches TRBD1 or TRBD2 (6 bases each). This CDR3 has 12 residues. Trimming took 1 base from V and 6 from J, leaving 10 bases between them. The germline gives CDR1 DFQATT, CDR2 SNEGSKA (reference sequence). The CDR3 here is CSARAQGGEQYF. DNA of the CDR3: TGCAGTGCTAGAGCACAGGGAGGCGAGCAGTACTTC.

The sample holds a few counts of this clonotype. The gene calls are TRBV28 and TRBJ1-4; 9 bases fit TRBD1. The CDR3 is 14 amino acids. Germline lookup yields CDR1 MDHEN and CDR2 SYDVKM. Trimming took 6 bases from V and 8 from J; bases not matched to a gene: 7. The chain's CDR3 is CASRTGGGGEKLFF. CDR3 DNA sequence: TGTGCCAGCAGAACAGGGGGCGGAGGGGAAAAACTGTTTTTT.

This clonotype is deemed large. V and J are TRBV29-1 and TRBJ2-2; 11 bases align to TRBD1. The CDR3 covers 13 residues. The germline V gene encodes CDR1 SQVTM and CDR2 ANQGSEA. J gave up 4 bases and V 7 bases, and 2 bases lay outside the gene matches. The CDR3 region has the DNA TGCAGCGGTGGACAGGGGGCCACCGGGGAGCTGTTTTTT. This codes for CSGGQGATGELFF.

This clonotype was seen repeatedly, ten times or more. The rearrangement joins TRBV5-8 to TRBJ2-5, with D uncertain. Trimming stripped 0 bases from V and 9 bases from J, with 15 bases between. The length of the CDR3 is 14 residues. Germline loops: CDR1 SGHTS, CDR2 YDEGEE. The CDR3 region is CASSLAAGVSAQYF. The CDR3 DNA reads TGTGCCAGCAGCTTGGCTGCAGGCGTATCGGCCCAGTACTTC.

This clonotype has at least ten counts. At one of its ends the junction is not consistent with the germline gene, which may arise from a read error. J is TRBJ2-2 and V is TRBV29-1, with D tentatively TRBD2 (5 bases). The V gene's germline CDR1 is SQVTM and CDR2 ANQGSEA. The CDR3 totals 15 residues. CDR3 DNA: TGCAGCGTTGTGATAGCTGAAGCGAACACCGGGGAGCCGTTTTTT. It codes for CSVVIAEANTGEPFF.

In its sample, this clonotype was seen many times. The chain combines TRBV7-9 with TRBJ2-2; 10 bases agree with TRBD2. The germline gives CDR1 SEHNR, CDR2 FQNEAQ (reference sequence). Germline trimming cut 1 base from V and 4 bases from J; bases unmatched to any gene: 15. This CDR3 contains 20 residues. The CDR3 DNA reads TGTGCCAGCAGCTTAGGGCTAGCGGGAGTCGCCCCATCGAGCACCGGGGAGCTGTTTTTT. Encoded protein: CASSLGLAGVAPSSTGELFF.

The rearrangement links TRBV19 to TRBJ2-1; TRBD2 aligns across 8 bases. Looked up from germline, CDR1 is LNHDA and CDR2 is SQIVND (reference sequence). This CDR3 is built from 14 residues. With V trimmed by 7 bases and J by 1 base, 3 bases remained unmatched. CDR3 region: CASKASGSYNEQFF. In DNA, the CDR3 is TGTGCCAGTAAGGCTAGCGGGTCCTACAATGAGCAGTTCTTC.

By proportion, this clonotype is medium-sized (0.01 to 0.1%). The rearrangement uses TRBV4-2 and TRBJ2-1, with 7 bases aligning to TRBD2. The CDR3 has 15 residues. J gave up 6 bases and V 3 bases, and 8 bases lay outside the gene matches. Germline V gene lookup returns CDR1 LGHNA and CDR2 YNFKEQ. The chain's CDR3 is CASSHSGTTGNEQFF. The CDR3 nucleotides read TGTGCCAGCAGCCATTCCGGGACTACAGGCAATGAGCAGTTCTTC.

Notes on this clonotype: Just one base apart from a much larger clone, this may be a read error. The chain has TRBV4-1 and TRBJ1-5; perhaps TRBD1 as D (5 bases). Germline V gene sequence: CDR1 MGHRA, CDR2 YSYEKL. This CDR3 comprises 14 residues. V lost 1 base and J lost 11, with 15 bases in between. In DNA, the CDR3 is TGCGCCAGCAGCCAAGCGACACAGGAGCAGTCCCAGCATTTT. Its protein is CASSQATQEQSQHF.

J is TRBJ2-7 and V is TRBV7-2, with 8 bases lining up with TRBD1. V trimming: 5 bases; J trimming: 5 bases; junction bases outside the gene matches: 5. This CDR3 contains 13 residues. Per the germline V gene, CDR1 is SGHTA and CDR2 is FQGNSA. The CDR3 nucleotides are TGTGCCAGCAGCGACCTGGACAGGGACGAGCAGTACTTC. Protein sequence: CASSDLDRDEQYF. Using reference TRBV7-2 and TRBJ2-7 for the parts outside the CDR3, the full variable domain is GAGVSQSPSNKVTEKGKDVELRCDPISGHTALYWYRQSLGQGLEFLIYFQGNSAPDKSGLPSDRFSAERTGGSVSTLTIQRTQQEDSAVYLCASSDLDRDEQYFGPGTRLTVT.

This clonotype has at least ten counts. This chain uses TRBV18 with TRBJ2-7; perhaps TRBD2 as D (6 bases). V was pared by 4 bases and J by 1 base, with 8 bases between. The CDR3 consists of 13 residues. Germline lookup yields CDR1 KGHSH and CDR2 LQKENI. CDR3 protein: CASSRGVSYEQYF. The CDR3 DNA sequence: TGTGCCAGCTCACGGGGGGTTTCCTACGAGCAGTACTTC.

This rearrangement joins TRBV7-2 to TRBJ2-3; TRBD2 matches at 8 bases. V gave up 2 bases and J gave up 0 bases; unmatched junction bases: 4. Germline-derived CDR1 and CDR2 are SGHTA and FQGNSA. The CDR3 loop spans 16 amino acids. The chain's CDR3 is CASSLNGGASTDTQYF. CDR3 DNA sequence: TGTGCCAGCAGCTTAAACGGGGGGGCCAGCACAGATACGCAGTATTTT.

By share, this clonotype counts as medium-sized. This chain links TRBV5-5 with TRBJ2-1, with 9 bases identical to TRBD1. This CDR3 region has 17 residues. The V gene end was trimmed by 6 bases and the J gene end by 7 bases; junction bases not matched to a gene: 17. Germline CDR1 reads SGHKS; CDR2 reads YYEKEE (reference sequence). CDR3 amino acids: CASTERGTGLIGNEQFF. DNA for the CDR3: TGTGCCAGCACCGAGAGAGGGACAGGGTTAATAGGGAATGAGCAGTTCTTC. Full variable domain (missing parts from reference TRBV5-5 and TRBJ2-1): DAGVTQSPTHLIKTRGQQVTLRCSPISGHKSVSWYQQVLGQGPQFIFQYYEKEERGRGNFPDRFSARQFPNYSSELNVNALLLGDSALYLCASTERGTGLIGNEQFFGPGTRLTVL.